This T cell receptor beta chain was retrieved from a study of blood T cell repertoires in COVID-19 (TCRdb year 2020). Concerning the study at large: Collaborator samples came from the United States, Italy and Spain and covered acute and convalescent phases of COVID-19. The material from the prospective study consisted of cDNA or gDNA derived from T cells, B-cell-depleted T cells, or PBMCs. Subjects who had been exposed to COVID-19, were actively infected with it, or had recovered from it provided the deeply sampled blood TCRbeta repertoires that made up the dataset. The repertoires were released in a freely available public database meant as a resource for research on the immune response to SARS-CoV-2. Samples came from the ongoing ImmuneRACE study (first 160 participants) plus 1,254 subjects from 6 global collaborators. Nearly every sample came with metadata listing a de-identified subject ID, COVID-19 status, age in years and sex. Where HLA class I and class II types were available, the types were taken from metadata supplied by the sample provider, not from assay-based typing.

Paper-wide results and their limitations: The quantity of clinical and demographic metadata differed by source and by participant and was supplied without curation.

TCRbeta CDR3 regions were amplified from genomic DNA using the immunoSEQ Assay, a bias-controlled multiplex PCR. The authors processed their data as follows. Within the assay, amplification of reference gene primers was used to estimate how many nucleated cells each sample contained. To quantify the absolute abundance of each unique TCRbeta CDR3 rearrangement, sequence reads were collapsed and filtered. Productive Simpson clonality was computed per sample as the square root of Simpson's diversity index over productive rearrangements. Entries here come from immuneACCESS through TCRdb and include only in-frame sequences with V and J called. Some clones fail to appear in such tables; in the studies checked, an unresolved V gene covers under half of the shortfall, and the cause of the remainder is unknown. That table is the source of V, J and clone size, and D and trimming were worked out from the DNA. In this sample the table shows around 380,000 clones, around 87% of which occur a single time. The ten largest clonotypes hold 1.3% of the sample.

Participants in the prospective study were enrolled through a virtual design, were aged roughly 18 to 90 years, and lived in 20 to 30 United States geographic areas. In the prospective study, cohorts were assigned on the basis of participant-reported clinical history obtained from a screening survey and a study questionnaire. Recovered participants in ImmuneRACE Cohort 3 were defined as having two consecutive negative NP/OP PCR tests, clearance from a healthcare professional, or resolution of symptoms. Mobile phlebotomists in the prospective study collected whole blood, serum and a nasopharyngeal or oropharyngeal swab from every participant. Participants in the prospective study had the option to provide additional blood draws and questionnaires over a roughly 2-month period. Blood samples from the prospective study were shipped frozen or at room temperature prior to DNA extraction. This clone was seen a single time. Its target antigen remains unknown. The input lacks base qualities; no much larger clone sits a single base away.

At the junction V is shortened by 0 bases and J by 8 bases, with 20 bases in between. The germline V gene (reference sequence) gives CDR1 as GTSNPN and CDR2 as SVGIG. The CDR3 covers 16 residues, taking in both the cysteine and the phenylalanine. Left in the record is the CDR3 DNA by itself, 48 bases read in frame from the first base. The V gene is TRBV30 and the J gene is TRBJ1-3; TRBD1 is possibly the D segment (5 matching bases). Sequenced: PBMCs or T cells enriched from blood (not recorded which). The clonotype was recovered from a man aged 30 to 39 who had recovered from COVID-19. CDR3 region: CAWSVDFWTRGHTIYF. The DNA is TGTGCCTGGAGTGTTGATTTCTGGACTAGGGGACACACCATATATTTT.